The 24 T cell receptor beta chains given below trace back to one sample, sequenced in a study of T-cell reconstitution after alpha-beta-depleted transplantation in children. Unique molecular identifiers were used in preparing the TCRbeta library. TCRdb ran MiXCR on the PCR reads and lists one entry per CDR3 protein. Found here are 500,000 to 600,000 distinct CDR3 sequences, about 16% of them singletons; the top ten hold more than 2.5%. Specimen: PBMCs from the stem cell graft donor, collected from the stem cell graft. The receptors originated from a human donor who donated a stem cell graft to a child with acute lymphoblastic leukemia.

The chain carries TRBV29-1 and TRBJ2-7, with TRBD1 identical over 9 bases. This CDR3 region has 16 residues. Per the germline V gene, CDR1 is SQVTM and CDR2 is ANQGSEA. The V gene end was trimmed by 5 bases and the J gene end by 4 bases; junction bases not matched to a gene: 15. The CDR3 DNA reads TGCAGCGTTTCTAAACCACAGGGGGCGACCTTTTACGAGCAGTACTTC. Protein product: CSVSKPQGATFYEQYF.

This clonotype has a handful of counts. The V and J genes are TRBV21-1 and TRBJ2-2; TRBD1 is the table's D call, not checked against the DNA. TRBV21-1 is given as a pseudogene. This CDR3 has 16 residues. CDR3: CASTGRAGVDTGELFF. As DNA, the CDR3 is TGTGCCAGCACGGGGCGCGCGGGTGTCGACACCGGGGAGCTGTTTTTT.

The rearrangement joins TRBV20-1 to TRBJ2-7, with 11 positions matching TRBD2. The trim removed 3 bases at V and 3 bases at J, leaving 10 bases unmatched. This CDR3 spans 16 amino acids. CDR1 is DFQATT and CDR2 is SNEGSKA in the germline V gene (reference sequence). CDR3 sequence reads: CSASGLAGGPLYEQYF. In DNA, the CDR3 is TGCAGTGCTAGTGGGTTAGCGGGAGGGCCCCTCTACGAGCAGTACTTC.

The chain couples TRBV20-1 to TRBJ2-7; TRBD2 matches 11 bases. The length of the CDR3 is 15 residues. J gave up 1 base and V 3 bases, and 5 bases lay outside the gene matches. Looked up from germline, CDR1 is DFQATT and CDR2 is SNEGSKA (reference sequence). The CDR3 DNA sequence: TGCAGTGCTAGGGTACTAGCGGGAGAGTCCTACGAGCAGTACTTC. Amino acid sequence: CSARVLAGESYEQYF.

The CDR3 sequence is CASSPPQGVAYNEQFF. The CDR3 DNA is TGTGCCAGCAGTCCTCCTCAAGGGGTGGCCTACAATGAGCAGTTCTTC. V and J are TRBV12-3 or TRBV12-4 and TRBJ2-1, with D tentatively TRBD1 (5 bases). V was clipped by 5 bases and J by 2 bases, with 16 bases between them. This CDR3 is 16 amino acids long.

The J gene is TRBJ2-1, the V gene TRBV27; D might be TRBD2 (6 bases). There are 16 residues in the CDR3. From germline, CDR1 is MNHEY and CDR2 SMNVEV (reference sequence). Trimming removed 3 bases at V and 2 bases at J, with 14 bases between. The CDR3 spells CASSFLPGTAYNEQFF. CDR3 sequence (DNA): TGTGCCAGCAGTTTCCTCCCAGGGACTGCCTACAATGAGCAGTTCTTC.

The chain links TRBV7-9 to TRBJ2-5, with D possibly TRBD1 on 6 matching bases. Germline V gives CDR1 SEHNR, CDR2 FQNEAQ (reference sequence). The CDR3 has 13 amino acids. V was pared by 3 bases and J by 9 bases, with 14 bases between. In nucleotides, the CDR3 is TGTGCCAGCAGCTTCGGGATACGACAGGCCCAGTACTTC. Amino acid sequence: CASSFGIRQAQYF.

This clonotype was observed a few times. The chain uses TRBV12-3 or TRBV12-4 and TRBJ2-7, with D possibly being TRBD2 (5 bases). This CDR3 has 13 amino acids. V was clipped by 1 base and J by 6 bases, with 10 bases between them. CDR3 sequence reads: CASSLGTRVEQYF. Here the CDR3 DNA reads TGTGCCAGCAGTTTAGGTACGCGGGTCGAGCAGTACTTC.

This clonotype has a handful of counts. This chain links TRBV5-1 with TRBJ1-2; no clear D. Trimming pared 0 bases from V and 6 bases from J, leaving 6 bases between. Per germline, CDR1 SGHRS and CDR2 YFSETQ. The CDR3 spans 12 residues. The CDR3 region is CASSLDRHGYTF. Here the CDR3 DNA reads TGCGCCAGCAGCTTGGACCGGCATGGCTACACCTTC.

There are many counts of this clonotype. The rearrangement joins TRBV5-1 to TRBJ2-3; D remains ambiguous. The length of the CDR3 is 13 residues. Germline CDR1 SGHRS, CDR2 YFSETQ. V lost 4 bases to trimming and J lost 6 bases, with 12 bases between them. The CDR3 DNA is TGCGCCAGCAGCCCGGCCGTTGCGGATACGCAGTATTTT. As protein: CASSPAVADTQYF. The complete variable domain, with remaining parts taken from reference TRBV5-1 and TRBJ2-3, reads KAGVTQTPRYLIKTRGQQVTLSCSPISGHRSVSWYQQTPGQGLQFLFEYFSETQRNKGNFPGRFSGRQFSNSRSEMNVSTLELGDSALYLCASSPAVADTQYFGPGTRLTVL.

The chain recombines TRBV20-1 with TRBJ2-7; 10 positions agree with TRBD2. The germline V gene has CDR1 DFQATT and CDR2 SNEGSKA (reference sequence). The CDR3 has 14 residues. Unmatched junction bases numbered 5, after V lost 6 bases and J lost 0 bases. CDR3 coding DNA: TGCAGTGCGCGACTAGCGGGTTCCTCCTACGAGCAGTACTTC. Translating it yields CSARLAGSSYEQYF.

This clonotype showed up just once. V is TRBV20-1 and J is TRBJ2-7; D unclear. Germline V gene sequence: CDR1 DFQATT, CDR2 SNEGSKA (reference sequence). CDR3 length equals 15 residues. V was trimmed by 3 bases and J by 3 bases, leaving 18 bases between them. For the CDR3, the DNA is TGCAGTGCTAGCTTTTTCGGTTCTCCTCACTACGAGCAGTACTTC. Translation gives CSASFFGSPHYEQYF.

Ten or more counts support this clonotype. CDR3 DNA sequence: TGTGCCAGCAGCCATTCAGTGGGCGCCGGGGAGCTGTTTTTT. Translation gives CASSHSVGAGELFF. The chain has TRBV4-2 and TRBJ2-2, with D hard to call. This CDR3 spans 14 amino acids. Germline V lookup: CDR1 LGHNA, CDR2 YNFKEQ. Trimming left V 3 bases short and J 6 bases short, with 11 bases between.

Many counts were recorded for this clonotype. The V gene is TRBV7-9, the J gene TRBJ2-1; 9 bases agree with TRBD2. CDR1 and CDR2 (germline): SEHNR, FQNEAQ (reference sequence). This CDR3 has 15 amino acids. V lost 5 bases and J lost 4; bases outside the gene matches: 6. CDR3 coding DNA: TGTGCCAGCAGCCTTAGCGGGAGTAGATACAATGAGCAGTTCTTC. Translating it yields CASSLSGSRYNEQFF.

The gene calls are TRBV29-1 and TRBJ2-7; TRBD1 is a possible D gene (6 bases). With 3 bases removed from V and 4 bases from J, the gap between germline ends came to 13 bases. Germline loops: CDR1 SQVTM, CDR2 ANQGSEA. The CDR3 has 13 residues. The chain's CDR3 is CSVERQGTYEQYF. The DNA for the CDR3 is TGCAGCGTTGAGAGGCAGGGGACGTACGAGCAGTACTTC.

The chain combines TRBV4-2 with TRBJ2-7; TRBD1 agrees at 7 bases. This CDR3 has 16 residues. Germline V CDR1 and CDR2: LGHNA, YNFKEQ. The V segment lost 0 bases and the J segment 0 bases; nucleotides outside the gene matches: 5. The CDR3 reads CASSQDWGQSSYEQYF. The DNA of the CDR3 is TGTGCCAGCAGCCAAGATTGGGGACAGAGCTCCTACGAGCAGTACTTC.

This sequence joins TRBV12-3 or TRBV12-4 and TRBJ2-7, with TRBD2 as a possible D gene (5 bases). The CDR3 contains 15 residues. Trimming cost V 6 bases and J 3 bases, with 18 bases left between them. The CDR3 loop reads CASRRGRAADYEQYF. The CDR3, as DNA: TGTGCCAGCAGACGAGGACGAGCGGCGGACTACGAGCAGTACTTC.

The chain uses TRBV5-1 and TRBJ1-6; no clear D. V lost 4 bases, J lost 7 bases, and 15 bases lay in between. The CDR3 is 15 amino acids. Per germline, CDR1 SGHRS and CDR2 YFSETQ. Written as DNA, the CDR3 is TGCGCCAGCAGCCGGGAGCCAGACGCCAATTCACCCCTCCACTTT. Protein sequence: CASSREPDANSPLHF.

The V call is TRBV5-1, the J call TRBJ2-1, with 7 bases lining up with TRBD2. The CDR3 sequence is 16 residues long. Germline trimming cut 3 bases from V and 10 bases from J; bases unmatched to any gene: 16. Germline V gene lookup returns CDR1 SGHRS and CDR2 YFSETQ. The CDR3 sequence is CASSSERTSDGGEQFF. The CDR3 DNA reads as TGCGCCAGCAGCTCCGAACGTACTAGCGACGGGGGGGAGCAGTTCTTC.

This clonotype was counted between two and nine times. This rearrangement joins TRBV20-1 to TRBJ2-2; a weak D match, TRBD2 (6 bases). V lost 5 bases and J 3 bases, leaving 19 bases between the germline ends. Germline V CDR1 and CDR2: DFQATT, SNEGSKA (reference sequence). CDR3 length equals 16 residues. This CDR3 reads CSAARPSALDTGELFF. The CDR3 DNA follows: TGCAGTGCTGCAAGGCCTAGCGCGTTGGACACCGGGGAGCTGTTTTTT.

This clonotype has a handful of counts. The rearrangement uses TRBV12-3 or TRBV12-4 and TRBJ1-4; no clear D. The CDR3 is 14 amino acids. With 3 bases removed from V and 1 base from J, the gap between germline ends came to 6 bases. CDR3 region: CASSFGVTNEKLFF. CDR3 in DNA: TGTGCCAGCAGTTTTGGAGTAACTAATGAAAAACTGTTTTTT.

The chain recombines TRBV29-1 with TRBJ2-1; possibly TRBD1 or TRBD2 for D (6 bases each). V gave up 7 bases and J gave up 7 bases, with 20 bases separating them. The CDR3 spans 14 residues. Germline V lookup: CDR1 SQVTM, CDR2 ANQGSEA. The CDR3 sequence is CSARPGGYWNEQFF. The CDR3 DNA reads as TGCAGCGCCCGACCCGGGGGCTATTGGAATGAGCAGTTCTTC.

This rearrangement joins TRBV6-1 to TRBJ1-4; TRBD1 is a possible D gene (6 bases). CDR1 and CDR2 (germline): MNHNS, SASEGT. This CDR3 has 15 residues. Trimming took off 6 bases at V and 7 bases at J, with 18 bases between the two ends. Here the CDR3 reads CASSLLGGRSEKLFF. The CDR3 DNA reads TGTGCCAGCAGCCTGCTGGGGGGCCGAAGTGAAAAACTGTTTTTT.

The chain employs TRBV14 and TRBJ2-3; D is undetermined. The V gene lost 4 bases and the J gene lost 1 base, with 12 bases spanning the gap. Germline CDR1 reads SGHDN; CDR2 reads FVKESK. This CDR3 region has 15 residues. CDR3 in DNA: TGTGCCAGCAGCCCACGGACCATACGCACAGATACGCAGTATTTT. Protein: CASSPRTIRTDTQYF.